The T cell receptor beta chain under discussion was sequenced for a study of blood T cell repertoires in COVID-19. Per the study methods: By means of reference gene primer amplification, nucleated cell counts were estimated. This table comes from immunoSEQ multiplex PCR, and its TCRdb copy is limited to in-frame clones, with some not included. That table furnishes V, J and clone size, whereas the DNA furnished D and trimming. The data show some 420,000 clones, 85% to 90% seen once. This CDR3 has 15 amino acids. Germline CDR1 and CDR2: SEHNR and FQNEAQ (reference sequence). The junction had 8 bases not matched to a gene; V was cut back by 5 bases and J by 3 bases. Recruits, aged roughly 18 to 89 years, lived in about two dozen US areas. Clinical history as reported by participants underpinned cohort assignment.

This chain connects TRBV7-9 to TRBJ2-3; TRBD1 matches 7 bases. The sample was PBMCs or T cells enriched from blood (not recorded which). The source is a man in his thirties or forties who had recovered from COVID-19. The DNA of the CDR3 is TGTGCCAGCAGCAATCAACAGGGGCGGACAGATACGCAGTATTTT. Translating it yields CASSNQQGRTDTQYF.